This TCR beta chain was captured by sequencing in a study of somatic mutations in cytotoxic T cells in rheumatoid arthritis. CD4+ cells and CD8+ cells were each obtained through positive magnetic bead selection, and their purity was assessed by flow cytometry. Overall study findings and caveats: Unidentified antigens were the targets of the expanded CD8+ clones. For CD8+ T-cell clonality, rheumatoid arthritis patients and age-matched healthy controls did not differ significantly.

Libraries were prepared by immunoSEQ multiplex PCR; TCRdb keeps only in-frame clonotypes and omits some of them. The sample holds about 12,000 clones; around 68% are singletons and the top ten take about 9.3%. Germline values: CDR1 SEHNR, CDR2 FQNEAQ (reference sequence). Trimming removed 2 bases from V and 6 bases from J, with 8 bases in between. This CDR3 comprises 12 residues. Concerning this clone itself: The antigen remains undetermined.

The chain carries TRBV7-9 and TRBJ2-7; D uncertain. The receptor comes from a man between 65 and 85 years old in good health. The source material was CD8+ T cells sorted from blood. The CDR3 sequence: CASSLFGVEQYF. CDR3 DNA: TGTGCCAGCAGCTTATTCGGAGTCGAGCAGTACTTC.